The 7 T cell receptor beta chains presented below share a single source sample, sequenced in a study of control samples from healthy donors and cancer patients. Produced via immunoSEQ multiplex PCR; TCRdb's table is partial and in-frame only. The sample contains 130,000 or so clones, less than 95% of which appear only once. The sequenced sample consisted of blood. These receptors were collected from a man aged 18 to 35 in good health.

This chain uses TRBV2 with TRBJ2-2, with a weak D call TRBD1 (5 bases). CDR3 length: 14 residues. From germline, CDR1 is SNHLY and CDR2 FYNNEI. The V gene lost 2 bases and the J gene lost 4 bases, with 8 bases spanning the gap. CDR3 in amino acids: CASSERQTTGELFF. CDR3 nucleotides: TGTGCCAGCAGTGAAAGACAGACCACCGGGGAGCTGTTTTTT.

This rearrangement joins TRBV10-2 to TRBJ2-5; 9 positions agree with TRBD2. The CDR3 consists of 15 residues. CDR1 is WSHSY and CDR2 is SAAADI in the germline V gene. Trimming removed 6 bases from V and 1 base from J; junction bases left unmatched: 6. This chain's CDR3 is CASSVTSGFQETQYF. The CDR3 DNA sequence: TGCGCCAGCAGCGTGACTAGCGGTTTCCAAGAGACCCAGTACTTC.

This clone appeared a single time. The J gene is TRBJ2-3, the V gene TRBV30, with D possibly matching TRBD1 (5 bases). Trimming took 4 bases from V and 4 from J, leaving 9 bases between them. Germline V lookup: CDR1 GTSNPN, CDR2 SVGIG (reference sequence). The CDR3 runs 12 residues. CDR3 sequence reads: CAWNLGADTQYF. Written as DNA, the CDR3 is TGTGCCTGGAACCTAGGGGCAGATACGCAGTATTTT.

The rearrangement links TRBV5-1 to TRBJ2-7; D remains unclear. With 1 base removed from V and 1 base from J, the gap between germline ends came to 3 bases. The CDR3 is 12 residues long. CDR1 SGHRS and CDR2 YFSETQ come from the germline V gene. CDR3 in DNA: TGCGCCAGCAGCTTGCCATCCTACGAGCAGTACTTC. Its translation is CASSLPSYEQYF.

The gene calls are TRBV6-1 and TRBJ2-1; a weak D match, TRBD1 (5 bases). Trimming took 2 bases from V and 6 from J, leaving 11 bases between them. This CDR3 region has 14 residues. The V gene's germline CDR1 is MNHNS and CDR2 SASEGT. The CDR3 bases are TGTGCCAGCAGTGAAAGGTGGGGCGGCAATGAGCAGTTCTTC. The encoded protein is CASSERWGGNEQFF.

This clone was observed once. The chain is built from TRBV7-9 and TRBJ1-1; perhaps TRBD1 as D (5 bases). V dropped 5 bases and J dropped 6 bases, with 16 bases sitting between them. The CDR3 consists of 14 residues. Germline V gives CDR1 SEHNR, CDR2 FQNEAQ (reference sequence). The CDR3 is CASSDPRGIAEAFF. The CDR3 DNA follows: TGTGCCAGCAGCGACCCGAGGGGTATCGCTGAAGCTTTCTTT. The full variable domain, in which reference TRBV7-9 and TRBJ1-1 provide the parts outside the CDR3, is DTGVSQNPRHKITKRGQNVTFRCDPISEHNRLYWYRQTLGQGPEFLTYFQNEAQLEKSRLLSDRFSAERPKGSFSTLEIQRTEQGDSAMYLCASSDPRGIAEAFFGQGTRLTVV.

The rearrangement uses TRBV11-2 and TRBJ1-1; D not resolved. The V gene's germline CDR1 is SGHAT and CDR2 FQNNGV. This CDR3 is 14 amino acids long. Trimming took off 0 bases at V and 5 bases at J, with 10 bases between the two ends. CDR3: CASSLDPVGTEAFF. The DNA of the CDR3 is TGTGCCAGCAGCTTAGACCCGGTCGGAACTGAAGCTTTCTTT.